A single sample is the source of the 16 T cell receptor beta chains below, sequenced in a study of identical twins. TCRdb recomputed calls from the 5' RACE reads with MiXCR, one row per CDR3 protein. The table shows some 790,000 distinct CDR3 sequences, with approximately 18% occurring only once. This same sample was also part of a study on T cells expressing NK-cell markers.

The sequencing sample was made of PBMCs. The receptors originated from a woman younger than 35 in good health.

This clonotype was counted between two and nine times. This chain links TRBV6-1 with TRBJ2-2, with D maybe TRBD2 (5 bases). Germline V gives CDR1 MNHNS, CDR2 SASEGT. The CDR3 length is 16 residues. The V end lost 4 bases, the J end lost 7 bases, and 19 bases lay between the germline ends. Written as DNA, the CDR3 is TGTGCCAGCAGTGGTACTAGTCGCGCGATAAGCGGGGAGCTGTTTTTT. Amino acid sequence: CASSGTSRAISGELFF.

This clonotype was observed at least ten times. The chain recombines TRBV6-4 with TRBJ2-3, with 11 bases that match TRBD2. Unmatched junction bases numbered 3, after V lost 4 bases and J lost 3 bases. There are 15 residues in the CDR3. From germline, CDR1 is MRHNA and CDR2 SNTAGT. CDR3 DNA: TGTGCCAGCAGTGTAGCGGGGGGGCCGACAGATACGCAGTATTTT. It yields the protein CASSVAGGPTDTQYF.

CDR3 DNA: TGTGCCAGCAGCTTAGGTCGGGGCCTTAGCTATGGCTACACCTTC. Amino acids: CASSLGRGLSYGYTF. The rearrangement links TRBV7-3 to TRBJ1-2; the D gene is possibly TRBD1 (5 bases). CDR1 and CDR2 from the germline V gene are SGHTA and FQGTGA. Trimming shortened V by 2 bases and J by 4 bases, and 14 bases separated the two germline ends. This CDR3 is built from 15 residues.

The sample holds a few counts of this clonotype. CDR3: CASSLEANLVDTQYF. As DNA, the CDR3 is TGCGCCAGCAGCTTGGAAGCAAATTTGGTAGATACGCAGTATTTT. This chain links TRBV5-1 with TRBJ2-3; D is uncertain. The CDR3 has 15 amino acids. Trimming took 0 bases from V and 5 from J, leaving 13 bases between them. In germline, CDR1 is SGHRS, CDR2 YFSETQ. Variable domain in full (rest from reference TRBV5-1 and TRBJ2-3): KAGVTQTPRYLIKTRGQQVTLSCSPISGHRSVSWYQQTPGQGLQFLFEYFSETQRNKGNFPGRFSGRQFSNSRSEMNVSTLELGDSALYLCASSLEANLVDTQYFGPGTRLTVL.

This clonotype was counted between two and nine times. The CDR3 region is CASSYARGYEQFF. The CDR3 DNA sequence: TGTGCCAGCAGTTACGCGAGGGGGTATGAGCAGTTCTTC. The V call is TRBV6-5, the J call TRBJ2-1; TRBD1 is a possible D gene (6 bases). Germline V gene sequence: CDR1 MNHEY, CDR2 SVGAGI. There are 13 residues in the CDR3. V was shortened by 2 bases and J by 8 bases, with 10 bases between the two germline ends.

This clonotype showed up just a few times. A junction boundary mismatches the germline segment, possibly from a read error. The rearrangement uses TRBV29-1 and TRBJ2-1; possible D gene TRBD2, 5 bases. The CDR3 loop spans 14 amino acids. Germline CDR1 reads SQVTM; CDR2 reads ANQGSEA. For the CDR3, the DNA is TGCAGCGTCGAAGGACGGGGCTCCTACAATGAGCAGTTCTTC. Its protein is CSVEGRGSYNEQFF.

The sample holds a few counts of this clonotype. This chain connects TRBV9 to TRBJ2-1; 9 bases fit TRBD2. The V gene's germline CDR1 is SGDLS and CDR2 YYNGEE. The CDR3 contains 15 residues. V was pared by 4 bases and J by 3 bases, with 5 bases of the junction left unmatched. Here the CDR3 reads CASSPSGDGYNEQFF. The CDR3 DNA sequence: TGTGCCAGCAGCCCTAGCGGGGACGGCTACAATGAGCAGTTCTTC.

In this sample, this clonotype turned up a few times. The chain is built from TRBV12-3 or TRBV12-4 and TRBJ2-7, with TRBD2 matching over 8 bases. With V trimmed by 6 bases and J by 3 bases, 10 bases remained unmatched. The CDR3 contains 15 residues. This chain's CDR3 is CASRDSGTRGYEQYF. The CDR3 DNA sequence: TGTGCCAGCAGGGATAGCGGGACCCGTGGCTACGAGCAGTACTTC.

This clonotype was seen more than once but under ten times. The chain carries TRBV20-1 and TRBJ2-7; D is uncertain. The ends were cut back, 7 bases at V and 2 bases at J, with 21 bases in the middle. This CDR3 comprises 15 residues. CDR1 is DFQATT, CDR2 SNEGSKA, per germline (reference sequence). The CDR3 sequence is CSVADPMGITYEQYF. The CDR3 DNA reads TGCAGTGTGGCAGACCCCATGGGAATAACCTACGAGCAGTACTTC.

The chain combines TRBV5-6 with TRBJ2-1; D is unclear. The CDR3 contains 15 residues. Germline CDR1 is SGHDT and CDR2 is YYEEEE. Between the trimmed V and J ends, which lost 4 bases and 6 bases, there was a span of 17 bases. The CDR3 DNA sequence: TGTGCCAGCAGCCCCGCGCTGCCCCGGTTCAATGAGCAGTTCTTC. Its protein is CASSPALPRFNEQFF. Variable domain in full (rest from reference TRBV5-6 and TRBJ2-1): DAGVTQSPTHLIKTRGQQVTLRCSPKSGHDTVSWYQQALGQGPQFIFQYYEEEERQRGNFPDRFSGHQFPNYSSELNVNALLLGDSALYLCASSPALPRFNEQFFGPGTRLTVL.

This clonotype was counted between two and nine times. V usage is TRBV9 and J usage is TRBJ1-1; no firm D call. The CDR3 length is 18 residues. The germline V gene has CDR1 SGDLS and CDR2 YYNGEE. Trimming took 3 bases from V and 0 from J, leaving 21 bases between them. The CDR3 reads CASSATSGPAPMNTEAFF. CDR3 DNA: TGTGCCAGCAGCGCAACTTCCGGGCCTGCCCCAATGAACACTGAAGCTTTCTTT.

This clonotype showed up just a few times. This chain links TRBV2 with TRBJ2-1; no reliable D call. Trimming took off 2 bases at V and 4 bases at J, with 15 bases between the two ends. The germline gives CDR1 SNHLY, CDR2 FYNNEI. This CDR3 spans 16 amino acids. The CDR3, as DNA: TGTGCCAGCAGTGAAAGCCCGAACAAGTTATACAATGAGCAGTTCTTC. This encodes CASSESPNKLYNEQFF.

The DNA for the CDR3 is TGCAGCGCCAGCGACCTACAGGGGAGTGAGCAGTTCTTC. It codes for CSASDLQGSEQFF. The rearrangement joins TRBV29-1 to TRBJ2-1; 7 bases are shared with TRBD1. The CDR3 runs to 13 residues. Per the germline V gene, CDR1 is SQVTM and CDR2 is ANQGSEA. V was clipped by 7 bases and J by 9 bases; unmatched bases: 12.

This clonotype was detected only a few times. The chain carries TRBV4-3 and TRBJ1-2, with D unclear. This CDR3 contains 15 residues. V lost 1 base and J lost 2, with 11 bases in between. Per the germline V gene, CDR1 is LGHNA and CDR2 is YSLEER. CDR3 loop: CASSQVATLNYGYTF. In DNA, the CDR3 is TGCGCCAGCAGCCAAGTGGCAACCTTGAACTATGGCTACACCTTC.

The V call is TRBV20-1, the J call TRBJ2-3; D gene unclear. The CDR3 length is 12 residues. The ends were cut back, 0 bases at V and 4 bases at J, with 5 bases in the middle. CDR1 is DFQATT, CDR2 SNEGSKA, per germline (reference sequence). The DNA of the CDR3 is TGCAGTGCTAGAGACCCCTCAGATACGCAGTATTTT. Its protein product is CSARDPSDTQYF.

This clonotype was recorded a few times. The chain combines TRBV4-2 with TRBJ1-4; D gene ambiguous. CDR1 and CDR2 from the germline V gene are LGHNA and YNFKEQ. This CDR3 has 16 residues. V was shortened by 1 base and J by 7 bases, with 16 bases between the two germline ends. The CDR3 is CASSQVSAGESEKLFF. The DNA for the CDR3 is TGTGCCAGCAGCCAAGTATCGGCGGGAGAGAGTGAAAAACTGTTTTTT.